Each of the 30 T cell receptor beta chains below was sequenced from the same sample in a study of vaccination and CD4 T cells after COVID-19. Researchers used the Oncomine TCR Beta short-read assay to sequence DNA from cultured CD4+ T cells. TCRdb processed the PCR reads anew with MiXCR; each CDR3 protein has one entry. Found here are some 20,000 distinct CDR3 sequences, 45% to 60% of them singletons; the top ten hold 7.4%. For these TCRs, the target antigens are not known. The treatment here: roughly nine-day PBMC culture with coronavirus spike peptide pools or control peptides (ViraFEST assay). Sequencing used CD4+ T cells from blood, cultured in vitro. The receptors were sampled from a human donor who had recovered from COVID-19.

The chain recombines TRBV27 with TRBJ2-2, with D uncertain. Looked up from germline, CDR1 is MNHEY and CDR2 is SMNVEV (reference sequence). This CDR3 spans 15 amino acids. Trimming took 5 bases from V and 5 from J, leaving 15 bases between them. CDR3 sequence reads: CASSLTTQGTGELFF. In DNA, the CDR3 is TGTGCCAGCAGTCTAACGACTCAAGGGACCGGGGAGCTGTTTTTT.

The chain employs TRBV6-5 and TRBJ1-5, with 9 bases aligning to TRBD1. V trimming: 1 base; J trimming: 4 bases; junction bases outside the gene matches: 8. Germline assignment: CDR1 MNHEY and CDR2 SVGAGI. This CDR3 region has 17 residues. CDR3 in amino acids: CASSYLTPGQGNQPQHF. The CDR3 bases are TGTGCCAGCAGTTACTTAACGCCGGGACAGGGTAATCAGCCCCAGCATTTT.

This clonotype was seen only once. The V and J genes are TRBV7-2 and TRBJ2-1; possible D gene TRBD1, 6 bases. The CDR3 length is 15 residues. Trimming took off 5 bases at V and 4 bases at J, with 15 bases between the two ends. Germline V lookup: CDR1 SGHTA, CDR2 FQGNSA. CDR3 loop: CASSASGTLYNEQFF. CDR3 sequence (DNA): TGTGCCAGCAGCGCGTCCGGGACACTATACAATGAGCAGTTCTTC.

This sequence joins TRBV7-9 and TRBJ2-1, with 9 nucleotides matching TRBD1. V gave up 7 bases and J gave up 9 bases; unmatched junction bases: 10. Germline CDR1 and CDR2: SEHNR and FQNEAQ (reference sequence). CDR3 length equals 14 residues. Here the CDR3 reads CASTEGGGQGEQFF. In DNA, the CDR3 is TGTGCCAGCACCGAAGGTGGGGGACAGGGTGAGCAGTTCTTC.

V gene TRBV20-1 combines with J gene TRBJ1-5; D gene ambiguous. Germline-derived CDR1 and CDR2 are DFQATT and SNEGSKA (reference sequence). V dropped 0 bases and J dropped 15 bases, with 15 bases sitting between them. The CDR3 totals 12 residues. The CDR3 loop is CSARDPSSRLHF. The CDR3 coding sequence is TGCAGTGCTAGAGATCCTTCGAGCAGATTGCATTTT.

The rearrangement uses TRBV5-8 and TRBJ1-3; no definite D call. V shed 8 bases and J shed 1 base, with 19 bases lying between them. The V gene's germline CDR1 is SGHTS and CDR2 YDEGEE. CDR3 length: 16 residues. In nucleotides, the CDR3 is TGTGCCAGTAGAATTCTACGCTCCCAATCTGGAAACACCATATATTTT. It yields the protein CASRILRSQSGNTIYF.

As to this clonotype: Germline and junction disagree at one end, which may indicate a read error. V gene TRBV7-2 combines with J gene TRBJ1-2, with 7 bases that match TRBD1. Germline CDR1 reads SGHTA; CDR2 reads FQGNSA. This CDR3 is built from 13 residues. Here the CDR3 reads CASSLGDRSGYAF. Written as DNA, the CDR3 is TGTGCCAGCAGCCTAGGGGACAGATCCGGCTACGCCTTC.

The V and J genes are TRBV12-2 and TRBJ1-2. TRBV12-2 is shown as a pseudogene. CDR3 size: 14 residues. CDR3 nucleotides: TGTGCAAGTCGCTTAGTTTGGGAAAACTATGGCTACACCTTC. The encoded protein is CASRLVWENYGYTF.

This chain joins TRBV12-3 or TRBV12-4 and TRBJ2-7, with TRBD1 matching 9 bases. This CDR3 contains 13 residues. V lost 3 bases to trimming and J lost 6 bases; unmatched junction nucleotides: 3. CDR3 protein: CASSFGQGIEQYF. The CDR3 bases are TGTGCCAGCAGTTTCGGACAGGGGATCGAGCAGTACTTC.

This clonotype has more than one count but fewer than ten. This chain joins TRBV20-1 and TRBJ2-5; D is unresolved. V lost 5 bases to trimming and J lost 5 bases, with 9 bases between them. The CDR3 contains 11 residues. Germline CDR1 and CDR2: DFQATT and SNEGSKA (reference sequence). This chain's CDR3 is CSAREVETQYF. CDR3 nucleotide sequence: TGCAGTGCTCGTGAGGTTGAGACCCAGTACTTC.

J is TRBJ2-7 and V is TRBV20-1, with 7 nucleotides matching TRBD1. CDR3 length: 15 amino acids. The germline V gene has CDR1 DFQATT and CDR2 SNEGSKA (reference sequence). J was trimmed by 3 bases and V by 1 base; bases with no gene match: 9. Here the CDR3 reads CSARVSTGTDYEQYF. The DNA for the CDR3 is TGCAGTGCTAGAGTTTCTACCGGGACAGACTACGAGCAGTACTTC.

Regarding this clonotype: Mismatch with germline at one junction end may stem from a read error. The chain carries TRBV7-6 and TRBJ2-5; possible D gene TRBD2, 5 bases. The CDR3 loop spans 14 amino acids. In germline, CDR1 is SGHVS, CDR2 FNYEAQ. CDR3 residues: CASSLSGDQETQYF. The CDR3, as DNA: TGTGCTAGCAGCTTATCCGGGGACCAAGAGACCCAGTACTTC. Combining the CDR3 with reference TRBV7-6 and TRBJ2-5 gives the whole variable domain GAGVSQSPRYKVTKRGQDVALRCDPISGHVSLYWYRQALGQGPEFLTYFNYEAQQDKSGLPNDRFSAERPEGSISTLTIQRTEQRDSAMYRCASSLSGDQETQYFGPGTRLLVL.

This rearrangement joins TRBV7-3 to TRBJ1-2, with TRBD1 matching 9 bases. Germline V gene lookup returns CDR1 SGHTA and CDR2 FQGTGA. J lost 0 bases, V lost 6 bases, and 11 bases had no gene match. The CDR3 has 17 amino acids. In DNA, the CDR3 is TGTGCCAGCAGGTCAACAGGGGGCGGAAGGCCTAACTATGGCTACACCTTC. This sequence encodes CASRSTGGGRPNYGYTF. Combining the CDR3 with reference TRBV7-3 and TRBJ1-2 gives the whole variable domain GAGVSQTPSNKVTEKGKYVELRCDPISGHTALYWYRQSLGQGPEFLIYFQGTGAADDSGLPNDRFFAVRPEGSVSTLKIQRTERGDSAVYLCASRSTGGGRPNYGYTFGSGTRLTVV.

V usage is TRBV24-1 and J usage is TRBJ2-5; weak D call: TRBD1 (6 bases). V was shortened by 5 bases and J by 5 bases, with 17 bases between the two germline ends. Germline values: CDR1 KGHDR, CDR2 SFDVKD. This CDR3 has 15 residues. CDR3 bases: TGTGCCACCAGTGCCCAGGACAGCCCTTTGGAGACCCAGTACTTC. As protein: CATSAQDSPLETQYF.

This chain joins TRBV12-3 or TRBV12-4 and TRBJ1-2; TRBD1 agrees at 7 bases. The CDR3 extends over 13 amino acids. Trimming cost V 6 bases and J 3 bases; bases outside gene matches: 4. As DNA, the CDR3 is TGTGCCAGCAGCTCAACAGGGGACTATGGCTACACCTTC. Encoded protein: CASSSTGDYGYTF.

V is TRBV11-2 and J is TRBJ1-1; no firm D call. CDR3 length: 14 amino acids. V lost 1 base, J lost 4 bases, and 10 bases lay in between. Germline CDR1 SGHAT, CDR2 FQNNGV. CDR3 protein: CASSLGQFGTEAFF. As DNA, the CDR3 is TGTGCCAGCAGCTTAGGACAATTTGGCACTGAAGCTTTCTTT.

This chain joins TRBV6-2 or TRBV6-3 and TRBJ1-1; 8 bases agree with TRBD1. The CDR3 loop spans 14 amino acids. Per the germline V gene, CDR1 is MNHEY and CDR2 is SVGEGT. V lost 1 base to trimming and J lost 7 bases; unmatched junction nucleotides: 5. The CDR3 DNA is TGTGCCAGCAGTTACTTGGACAGGGCGCATGAAGCTTTCTTT. Amino acids: CASSYLDRAHEAFF.

The rearrangement joins TRBV14 to TRBJ1-3; D unclear. This CDR3 contains 14 residues. Germline V gene sequence: CDR1 SGHDN, CDR2 FVKESK. The V gene lost 2 bases and the J gene lost 0 bases, with 5 bases spanning the gap. The CDR3 is CASSQSYSGNTIYF. For the CDR3, the DNA is TGTGCCAGCAGCCAATCGTACTCTGGAAACACCATATATTTT.

This chain links TRBV21-1 with TRBJ1-5; the tabulated D call, TRBD1, remains unverified against the DNA. TRBV21-1 is described as a pseudogene. This CDR3 is 17 amino acids long. CDR3 DNA sequence: TGTGCCAGCAGTACTTCCACAGGGCAGGAGCAGAATCAGCCCCAGCATTTT. It specifies CASSTSTGQEQNQPQHF.

V usage is TRBV5-1 and J usage is TRBJ2-1; 11 bases line up with TRBD2. The CDR3 is 14 amino acids. Trimming at V came to 1 base and at J to 6 bases, leaving 0 bases not matched to a gene. Germline V lookup: CDR1 SGHRS, CDR2 YFSETQ. The CDR3 nucleotides read TGCGCCAGCAGCTTGACTAGCGGGAGCAATGAGCAGTTCTTC. Encoded protein: CASSLTSGSNEQFF.

The chain has TRBV20-1 and TRBJ2-1, with TRBD2 matching over 8 bases. The V gene end was trimmed by 1 base and the J gene end by 6 bases; junction bases not matched to a gene: 23. CDR3 size: 20 residues. Germline lookup yields CDR1 DFQATT and CDR2 SNEGSKA (reference sequence). The CDR3 region has the DNA TGCAGTGCTAGAGGACTAGCGTTACGGGAGAATTCCGTGAAGTTCAATGAGCAGTTCTTC. This codes for CSARGLALRENSVKFNEQFF.

By proportion, this clonotype is large. V usage is TRBV19 and J usage is TRBJ1-1, with a weak D call TRBD1 (6 bases). The V gene lost 3 bases and the J gene lost 7 bases, with 15 bases spanning the gap. Germline V CDR1 and CDR2: LNHDA, SQIVND (reference sequence). The CDR3 sequence is 14 residues long. The CDR3 protein is CASSISGADIEAFF. The CDR3, as DNA: TGTGCCAGTAGTATTTCGGGGGCCGACATTGAAGCTTTCTTT.

V gene TRBV20-1 combines with J gene TRBJ1-1; possibly TRBD1 for D (5 bases). The germline CDR1 and CDR2 sequences are DFQATT and SNEGSKA (reference sequence). Between the trimmed V and J ends, which lost 4 bases and 9 bases, there was a span of 18 bases. The CDR3 sequence is 13 residues long. DNA for the CDR3: TGCAGTGCTAACCCCAGCCGACAGACTAAAGCTTTCTTT. Its translation: CSANPSRQTKAFF.

The chain links TRBV11-3 to TRBJ1-6; 7 bases are shared with TRBD1. The CDR3 totals 14 residues. V shed 7 bases, J shed 7 bases, and the junction held 7 bases outside the gene matches. In germline, CDR1 is SGHNT, CDR2 YENEEA. CDR3 sequence reads: CASTSGTANSPLHF. The CDR3 nucleotides are TGTGCCAGCACCTCAGGGACAGCCAATTCACCCCTCCACTTT.

This chain joins TRBV10-2 and TRBJ1-2; D uncertain. This CDR3 contains 14 residues. V was shortened by 3 bases and J by 0 bases, with 8 bases between the two germline ends. Germline-derived CDR1 and CDR2 are WSHSY and SAAADI. The CDR3 nucleotides are TGCGCCAGCAGTGAAGGAGTAGCTAACTATGGCTACACCTTC. Protein product: CASSEGVANYGYTF.

J is TRBJ2-7 and V is TRBV19; TRBD1 matches 9 bases. Germline CDR1 and CDR2: LNHDA and SQIVND (reference sequence). The V segment lost 5 bases and the J segment 2 bases; nucleotides outside the gene matches: 4. The CDR3 runs 14 residues. CDR3 protein: CASSGRDRAYEQYF. CDR3 DNA: TGTGCCAGTAGTGGCCGGGACAGGGCCTACGAGCAGTACTTC.

This chain connects TRBV5-1 to TRBJ2-3, with 15 bases identical to TRBD2. Germline CDR1 is SGHRS and CDR2 is YFSETQ. Trimming cost V 4 bases and J 6 bases; bases outside gene matches: 6. There are 16 residues in the CDR3. CDR3 protein: CASSPGTSGGLDTQYF. The CDR3 DNA follows: TGCGCCAGCAGCCCCGGGACTAGCGGGGGGTTGGATACGCAGTATTTT. Based on the CDR3 plus reference TRBV5-1 and TRBJ2-3, the full variable domain is KAGVTQTPRYLIKTRGQQVTLSCSPISGHRSVSWYQQTPGQGLQFLFEYFSETQRNKGNFPGRFSGRQFSNSRSEMNVSTLELGDSALYLCASSPGTSGGLDTQYFGPGTRLTVL.

The rearrangement joins TRBV27 to TRBJ1-1; D call uncertain. CDR1 is MNHEY, CDR2 SMNVEV, per germline (reference sequence). Trimming removed 3 bases at V and 3 bases at J, with 17 bases between. The CDR3 is 16 amino acids. The CDR3 sequence: CASSFRLSSKDTEAFF. The DNA for the CDR3 is TGTGCCAGCAGTTTCAGACTTTCTTCCAAGGACACTGAAGCTTTCTTT.

This rearrangement joins TRBV27 to TRBJ2-7; TRBD1 aligns across 9 bases. CDR3 length: 14 residues. The ends lost 6 bases at V and 4 bases at J; junction bases unmatched: 7. Germline CDR1 and CDR2: MNHEY and SMNVEV (reference sequence). In DNA form, the CDR3 reads TGTGCCAGCAGAGCGGCGGGACAGGGATACGAGCAGTACTTC. Its protein product is CASRAAGQGYEQYF.

This rearrangement joins TRBV7-2 to TRBJ1-3; D unresolved. Germline CDR1 reads SGHTA; CDR2 reads FQGNSA. The CDR3 covers 16 residues. V lost 0 bases to trimming and J lost 3 bases, with 12 bases between them. CDR3 residues: CASSLARLGNGNTIYF. DNA for the CDR3: TGTGCCAGCAGCTTAGCGCGATTGGGGAATGGAAACACCATATATTTT.